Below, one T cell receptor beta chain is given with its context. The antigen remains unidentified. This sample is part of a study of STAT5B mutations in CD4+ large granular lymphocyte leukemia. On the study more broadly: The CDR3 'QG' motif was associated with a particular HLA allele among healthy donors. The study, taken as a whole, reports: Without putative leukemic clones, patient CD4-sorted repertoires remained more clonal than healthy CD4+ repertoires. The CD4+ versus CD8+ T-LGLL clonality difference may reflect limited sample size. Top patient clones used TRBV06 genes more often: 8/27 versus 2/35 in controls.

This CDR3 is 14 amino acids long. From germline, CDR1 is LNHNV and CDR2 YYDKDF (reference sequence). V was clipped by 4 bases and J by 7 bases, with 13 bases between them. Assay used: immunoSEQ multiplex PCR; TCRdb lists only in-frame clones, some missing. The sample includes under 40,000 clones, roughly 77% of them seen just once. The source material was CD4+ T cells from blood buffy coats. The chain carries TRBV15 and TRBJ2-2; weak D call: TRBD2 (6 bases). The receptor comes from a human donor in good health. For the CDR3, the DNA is TGTGCCACCAGCATAAGACTAGAAGGCGGGGAGCTGTTTTTT. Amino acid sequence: CATSIRLEGGELFF. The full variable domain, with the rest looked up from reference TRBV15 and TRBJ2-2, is DAMVIQNPRYQVTQFGKPVTLSCSQTLNHNVMYWYQQKSSQAPKLLFHYYDKDFNNEADTPDNFQSRRPNTSFCFLDIRSPGLGDTAMYLCATSIRLEGGELFFGEGSRLTVL.